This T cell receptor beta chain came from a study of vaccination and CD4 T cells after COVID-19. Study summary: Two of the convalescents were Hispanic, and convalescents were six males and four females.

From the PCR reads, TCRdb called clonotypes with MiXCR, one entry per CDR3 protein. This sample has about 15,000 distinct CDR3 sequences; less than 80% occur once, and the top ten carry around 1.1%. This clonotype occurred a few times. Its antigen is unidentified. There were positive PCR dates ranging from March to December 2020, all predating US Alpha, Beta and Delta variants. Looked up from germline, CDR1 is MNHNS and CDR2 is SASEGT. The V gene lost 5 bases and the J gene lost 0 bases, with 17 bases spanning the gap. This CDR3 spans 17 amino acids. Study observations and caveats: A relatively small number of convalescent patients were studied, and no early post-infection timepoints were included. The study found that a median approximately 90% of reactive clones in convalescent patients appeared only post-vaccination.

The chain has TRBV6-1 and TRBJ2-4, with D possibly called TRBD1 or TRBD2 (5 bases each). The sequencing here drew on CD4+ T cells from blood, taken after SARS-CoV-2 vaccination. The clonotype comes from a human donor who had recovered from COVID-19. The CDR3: CASSIGALPLAKNIQYF. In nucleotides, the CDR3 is TGTGCCAGCAGTATCGGGGCTCTTCCGTTAGCCAAAAACATTCAGTACTTC.